Listed below are T cell receptor beta chains from one sample, sequenced in a study of cytomegalovirus exposure and HLA in healthy donors. Generated by immunoSEQ multiplex PCR, the TCRdb table keeps only in-frame clones and is missing some. The sample records over 120,000 clones, roughly 75% being singletons. The sequenced sample was PBMCs. The receptors stem from a female donor in good health and CMV-seronegative. CDR3s include the opening cysteine and the closing phenylalanine or tryptophan. A D gene is named only where the DNA matches it firmly. Clone size is stated in some rows and not others, as once, few, many or a class when expanded.

v_gene: TRBV5-8; abundance: -; d_gene: -; j_gene: TRBJ2-7; CDR3aa: CASSASGAYEQYF; CDR3nt: TGTGCCAGCAGCGCTTCAGGGGCCTACGAGCAGTACTTC
v_gene: TRBV4-2; abundance: once; d_gene: TRBD1; j_gene: TRBJ1-2; CDR3aa: CASSQESRGDYGYTF; CDR3nt: TGTGCCAGCAGCCAAGAGAGCAGGGGGGACTATGGCTACACCTTC
v_gene: TRBV7-6; abundance: -; d_gene: -; j_gene: TRBJ1-4; CDR3aa: CASSLDRGEKLFF; CDR3nt: TGTGCCAGCAGCTTAGATAGGGGGGAAAAACTGTTTTTT
v_gene: TRBV19; abundance: -; d_gene: -; j_gene: TRBJ1-2; CDR3aa: CASSENYGYPF; CDR3nt: TGTGCCAGTTCAGAAAACTATGGCTACCCCTTC
v_gene: TRBV28; abundance: -; d_gene: -; j_gene: TRBJ2-7; CDR3aa: CAPPISSYEQYF; CDR3nt: TGTGCCCCACCGATTAGCTCCTACGAGCAGTACTTC
v_gene: TRBV28; abundance: once; d_gene: TRBD1; j_gene: TRBJ1-3; CDR3aa: CASSLWFTPDREGNTIYF; CDR3nt: TGTGCCAGCAGTTTATGGTTTACTCCGGACAGGGAGGGAAACACCATATATTTT
v_gene: TRBV5-4; abundance: once; d_gene: TRBD2; j_gene: TRBJ2-7; CDR3aa: CASSLGNQRGSYEQYF; CDR3nt: TGTGCCAGCAGCTTGGGTAACCAGCGGGGCTCCTACGAGCAGTACTTC
v_gene: TRBV11-1; abundance: -; d_gene: TRBD1; j_gene: TRBJ1-4; CDR3aa: CASSLGTGGEKLFF; CDR3nt: TGTGCCAGCAGCCTCGGGACAGGAGGTGAAAAACTGTTTTTT
v_gene: TRBV28; abundance: -; d_gene: -; j_gene: TRBJ2-5; CDR3aa: CASSSPGETQYF; CDR3nt: TGTGCCAGCAGTTCACCGGGAGAGACCCAGTACTTC
v_gene: TRBV18; abundance: -; d_gene: -; j_gene: TRBJ1-1; CDR3aa: CASSPAGQHLGNTEAFF; CDR3nt: TGTGCCAGCTCACCGGCTGGACAGCATCTCGGGAACACTGAAGCTTTCTTT
v_gene: TRBV7-2; abundance: -; d_gene: TRBD2; j_gene: TRBJ2-3; CDR3aa: CASSLTSGDTDTQYF; CDR3nt: TGTGCCAGCAGCTTAACTAGCGGGGACACAGATACGCAGTATTTT
v_gene: TRBV19; abundance: once; d_gene: -; j_gene: TRBJ1-3; CDR3aa: CASSIDGNSGNTIYF; CDR3nt: TGTGCCAGTAGTATAGACGGGAACTCTGGAAACACCATATATTTT
v_gene: TRBV5-4; abundance: few; d_gene: TRBD1; j_gene: TRBJ1-6; CDR3aa: CASSLRTGQHSPLHF; CDR3nt: TGTGCCAGCAGCTTGAGGACAGGGCAACACTCACCCCTCCACTTT
v_gene: TRBV27; abundance: -; d_gene: -; j_gene: TRBJ1-3; CDR3aa: CASRGASGNTIYF; CDR3nt: TGTGCCAGCAGAGGGGCGTCTGGAAACACCATATATTTT
v_gene: TRBV7-8; abundance: -; d_gene: -; j_gene: TRBJ1-6; CDR3aa: CASSLGLGRSSSPLHF; CDR3nt: TGTGCCAGCAGCTTAGGATTGGGGCGCTCGTCCTCACCCCTCCACTTT
v_gene: TRBV7-9; abundance: -; d_gene: -; j_gene: TRBJ2-3; CDR3aa: CSSSGLGDTQYF; CDR3nt: TGTTCCAGCAGCGGACTCGGAGATACGCAGTATTTT
v_gene: TRBV6-5; abundance: -; d_gene: -; j_gene: TRBJ1-2; CDR3aa: CASSRIRVTYGYTF; CDR3nt: TGTGCCAGCAGCCGAATCAGGGTGACCTATGGCTACACCTTC
v_gene: TRBV28; abundance: few; d_gene: TRBD1; j_gene: TRBJ1-1; CDR3aa: CASSSRDRGEAFF; CDR3nt: TGTGCCAGCAGCAGCCGGGACAGGGGTGAAGCTTTCTTT
v_gene: TRBV11-2; abundance: -; d_gene: -; j_gene: TRBJ2-7; CDR3aa: CASSNLGGPEYEQYF; CDR3nt: TGTGCCAGCTCCAACTTGGGGGGGCCGGAATACGAGCAGTACTTC
v_gene: TRBV19; abundance: once; d_gene: TRBD2; j_gene: TRBJ2-2; CDR3aa: CASSIDLGRGGPGTGELFF; CDR3nt: TGTGCCAGTAGTATAGATCTCGGCCGGGGGGGCCCTGGCACCGGGGAGCTGTTTTTT
v_gene: TRBV27; abundance: once; d_gene: -; j_gene: TRBJ1-5; CDR3aa: CASSSRVSRQPQHF; CDR3nt: TGTGCCAGCAGTTCCAGGGTTTCGCGTCAGCCCCAGCATTTT
v_gene: TRBV27; abundance: few; d_gene: TRBD1; j_gene: TRBJ1-2; CDR3aa: CASSPGGDYGYTF; CDR3nt: TGTGCCAGCAGTCCAGGGGGCGACTATGGCTACACCTTC
v_gene: TRBV6-5; abundance: -; d_gene: -; j_gene: TRBJ2-2; CDR3aa: CASSYRSRGSGELFF; CDR3nt: TGTGCCAGCAGTTACCGAAGCAGAGGATCCGGGGAGCTGTTTTTT
v_gene: TRBV2; abundance: -; d_gene: -; j_gene: TRBJ2-3; CDR3aa: CASSAGLSQFTDTQYF; CDR3nt: TGTGCCAGCAGTGCCGGACTTTCTCAATTCACAGATACGCAGTATTTT
v_gene: TRBV5-1; abundance: -; d_gene: TRBD2; j_gene: TRBJ2-1; CDR3aa: CASRLGTSDNEQFF; CDR3nt: TGCGCCAGCAGACTCGGGACTAGCGACAATGAGCAGTTCTTC
v_gene: TRBV6-1; abundance: -; d_gene: TRBD2; j_gene: TRBJ2-5; CDR3aa: CASSELAGGPETQYF; CDR3nt: TGTGCCAGCAGTGAACTAGCGGGGGGGCCGGAGACCCAGTACTTC
v_gene: TRBV30; abundance: -; d_gene: -; j_gene: TRBJ1-2; CDR3aa: CAWSNPHYGYPF; CDR3nt: TGTGCCTGGAGTAACCCGCACTATGGCTACCCCTTC
v_gene: TRBV5-1; abundance: -; d_gene: -; j_gene: TRBJ2-7; CDR3aa: CASSLLGLPVRSYEQYF; CDR3nt: TGCGCCAGCAGCTTGTTGGGCCTCCCGGTAAGGTCCTACGAGCAGTACTTC
v_gene: TRBV28; abundance: -; d_gene: TRBD1; j_gene: TRBJ1-4; CDR3aa: CASRTGAPNEKLFF; CDR3nt: TGTGCCAGCAGGACAGGGGCGCCTAATGAAAAACTGTTTTTT
v_gene: TRBV5-4; abundance: -; d_gene: -; j_gene: TRBJ1-1; CDR3aa: CASSLEEGTVNTEAFF; CDR3nt: TGTGCCAGCAGCTTGGAGGAGGGGACGGTGAACACTGAAGCTTTCTTT
v_gene: TRBV6-1; abundance: -; d_gene: -; j_gene: TRBJ1-3; CDR3aa: CASSYVAGGNTIYF; CDR3nt: TGTGCCAGCAGCTACGTCGCGGGGGGAAACACCATATATTTT
v_gene: TRBV29-1; abundance: -; d_gene: -; j_gene: TRBJ2-5; CDR3aa: CSVVQLPGETQYF; CDR3nt: TGCAGCGTTGTTCAACTCCCCGGGGAGACCCAGTACTTC
v_gene: TRBV27; abundance: -; d_gene: TRBD1; j_gene: TRBJ1-4; CDR3aa: CASSLGTGYEKLFF; CDR3nt: TGTGCCAGCAGTTTAGGGACAGGGTACGAAAAACTGTTTTTT
v_gene: TRBV4-3; abundance: -; d_gene: TRBD2; j_gene: TRBJ2-5; CDR3aa: CASSQDRVASGGPGETQYF; CDR3nt: TGCGCCAGCAGCCAAGATCGGGTTGCTAGCGGGGGGCCAGGGGAGACCCAGTACTTC
v_gene: TRBV11-3; abundance: -; d_gene: -; j_gene: TRBJ2-1; CDR3aa: CASSLGVAREQFF; CDR3nt: TGTGCCAGCAGCTTAGGAGTCGCGCGGGAGCAGTTCTTC
v_gene: TRBV14; abundance: -; d_gene: -; j_gene: TRBJ2-6; CDR3aa: CASSQKQAWYGANVLTF; CDR3nt: TGTGCCAGCAGCCAAAAACAGGCCTGGTATGGGGCCAACGTCCTGACTTTC
v_gene: TRBV5-1; abundance: -; d_gene: -; j_gene: TRBJ1-1; CDR3aa: CASSAVQGRGTEAFF; CDR3nt: TGCGCCAGCAGCGCCGTACAGGGAAGAGGCACTGAAGCTTTCTTT
v_gene: TRBV5-6; abundance: -; d_gene: TRBD1; j_gene: TRBJ2-3; CDR3aa: CASSFTGADTQYF; CDR3nt: TGTGCCAGCAGCTTTACAGGGGCAGATACGCAGTATTTT
v_gene: TRBV9; abundance: -; d_gene: -; j_gene: TRBJ1-5; CDR3aa: CASSVGQNSNQPQHF; CDR3nt: TGTGCCAGCAGCGTAGGGCAGAATAGCAATCAGCCCCAGCATTTT
v_gene: TRBV30; abundance: -; d_gene: -; j_gene: TRBJ2-4; CDR3aa: CAWTPTLAKNIQYF; CDR3nt: TGTGCCTGGACCCCTACGTTAGCCAAAAACATTCAGTACTTC